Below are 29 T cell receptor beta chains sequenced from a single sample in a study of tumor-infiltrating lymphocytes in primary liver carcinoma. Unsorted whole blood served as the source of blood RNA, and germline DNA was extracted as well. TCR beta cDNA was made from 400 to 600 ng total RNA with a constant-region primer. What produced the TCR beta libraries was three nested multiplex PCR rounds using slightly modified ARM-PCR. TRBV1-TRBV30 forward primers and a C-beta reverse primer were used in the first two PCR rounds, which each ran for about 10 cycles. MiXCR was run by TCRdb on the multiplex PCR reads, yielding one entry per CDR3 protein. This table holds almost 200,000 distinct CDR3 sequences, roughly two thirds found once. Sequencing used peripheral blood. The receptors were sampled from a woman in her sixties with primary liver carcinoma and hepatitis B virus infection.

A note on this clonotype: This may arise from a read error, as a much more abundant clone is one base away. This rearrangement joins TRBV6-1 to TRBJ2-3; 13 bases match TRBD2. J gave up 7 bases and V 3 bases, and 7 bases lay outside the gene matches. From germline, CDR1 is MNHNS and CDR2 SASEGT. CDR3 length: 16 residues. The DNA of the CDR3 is TGTGCCAGCAGTGATGTACTAGCGGGAGGGCCGTATACGCAGTATTTT. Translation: CASSDVLAGGPYTQYF.

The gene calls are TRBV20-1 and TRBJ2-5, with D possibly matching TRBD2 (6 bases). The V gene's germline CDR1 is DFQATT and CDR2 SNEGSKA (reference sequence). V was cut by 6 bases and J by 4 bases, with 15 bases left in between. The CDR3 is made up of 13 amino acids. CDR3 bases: TGCAGTGCCATTGGGTGGGGAGGAGAGACCCAGTACTTC. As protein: CSAIGWGGETQYF.

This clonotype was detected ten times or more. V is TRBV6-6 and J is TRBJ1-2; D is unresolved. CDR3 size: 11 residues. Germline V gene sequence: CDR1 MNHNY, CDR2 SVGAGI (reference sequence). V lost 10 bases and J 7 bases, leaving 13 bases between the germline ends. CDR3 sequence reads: CATRRDLGYTF. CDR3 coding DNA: TGTGCCACACGTCGGGATCTTGGCTACACCTTC.

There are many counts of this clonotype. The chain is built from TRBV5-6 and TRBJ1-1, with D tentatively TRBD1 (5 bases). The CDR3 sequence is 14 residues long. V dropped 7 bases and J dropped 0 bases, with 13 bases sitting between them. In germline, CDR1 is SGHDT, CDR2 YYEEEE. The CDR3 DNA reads TGTGCCAGCGCCCTCGACAGCATGAACACTGAAGCTTTCTTT. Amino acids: CASALDSMNTEAFF. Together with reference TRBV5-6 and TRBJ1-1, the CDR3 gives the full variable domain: DAGVTQSPTHLIKTRGQQVTLRCSPKSGHDTVSWYQQALGQGPQFIFQYYEEEERQRGNFPDRFSGHQFPNYSSELNVNALLLGDSALYLCASALDSMNTEAFFGQGTRLTVV.

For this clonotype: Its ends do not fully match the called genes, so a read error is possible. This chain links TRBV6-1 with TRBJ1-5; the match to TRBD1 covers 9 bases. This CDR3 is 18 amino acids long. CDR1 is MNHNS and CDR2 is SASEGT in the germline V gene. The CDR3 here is CASSDHTGQGFSNQPQHF. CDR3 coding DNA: TGTGCCAGCAGTGATCACACGGGACAGGGCTTTAGCAATCAGCCCCAACATTTT.

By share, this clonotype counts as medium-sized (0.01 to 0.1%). CDR3 sequence (DNA): TGTGCCAGCAGCTTAGTCCTCCCCGATCCGCAGTATTTT. Protein sequence: CASSLVLPDPQYF. This chain links TRBV11-2 with TRBJ2-3; D gene uncertain. The CDR3 totals 13 residues. With 1 base removed from V and 10 bases from J, the gap between germline ends came to 12 bases. Germline V gene data show CDR1 as SGHAT and CDR2 as FQNNGV. The complete variable domain, with remaining parts taken from reference TRBV11-2 and TRBJ2-3, reads EAGVAQSPRYKIIEKRQSVAFWCNPISGHATLYWYQQILGQGPKLLIQFQNNGVVDDSQLPKDRFSAERLKGVDSTLKIQPAKLEDSAVYLCASSLVLPDPQYFGPGTRLTVL.

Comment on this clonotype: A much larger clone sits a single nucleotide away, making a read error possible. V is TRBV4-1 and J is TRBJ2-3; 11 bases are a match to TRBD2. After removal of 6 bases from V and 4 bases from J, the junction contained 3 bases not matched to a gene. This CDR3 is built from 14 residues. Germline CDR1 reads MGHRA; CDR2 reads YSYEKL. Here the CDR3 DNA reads TGCGCCAGCAGTACTAGCGGGAGTGCAGATACGCAGTATTTT. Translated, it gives CASSTSGSADTQYF.

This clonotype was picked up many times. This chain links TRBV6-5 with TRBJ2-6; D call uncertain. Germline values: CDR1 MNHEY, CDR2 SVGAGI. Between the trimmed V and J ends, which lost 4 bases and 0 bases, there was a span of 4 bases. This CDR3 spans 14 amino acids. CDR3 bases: TGTGCCAGCAGTTTTATCTCTGGGGCCAACGTCCTGACTTTC. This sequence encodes CASSFISGANVLTF.

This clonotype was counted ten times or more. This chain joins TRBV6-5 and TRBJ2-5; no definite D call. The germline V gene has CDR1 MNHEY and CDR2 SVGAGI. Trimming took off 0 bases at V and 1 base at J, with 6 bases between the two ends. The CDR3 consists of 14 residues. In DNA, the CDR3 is TGTGCCAGCAGTTACTCCGGACGCCAAGAGACCCAGTACTTC. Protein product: CASSYSGRQETQYF.

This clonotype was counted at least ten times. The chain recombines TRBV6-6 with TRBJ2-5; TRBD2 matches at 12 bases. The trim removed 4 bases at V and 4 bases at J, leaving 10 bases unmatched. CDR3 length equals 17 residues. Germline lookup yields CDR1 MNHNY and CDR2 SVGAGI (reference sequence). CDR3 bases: TGTGCCAGCAGTTTCGTCGGACTAGCGGGAAGGGTAGAGACCCAGTACTTC. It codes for CASSFVGLAGRVETQYF.

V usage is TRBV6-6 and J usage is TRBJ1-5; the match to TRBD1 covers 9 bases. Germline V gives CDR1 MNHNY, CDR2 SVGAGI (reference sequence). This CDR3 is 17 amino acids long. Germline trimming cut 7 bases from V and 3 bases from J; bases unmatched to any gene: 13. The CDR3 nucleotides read TGTGCCAGCACCCAGACACGGGACAGGGTTTCCAATCAGCCCCAGCATTTT. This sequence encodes CASTQTRDRVSNQPQHF.

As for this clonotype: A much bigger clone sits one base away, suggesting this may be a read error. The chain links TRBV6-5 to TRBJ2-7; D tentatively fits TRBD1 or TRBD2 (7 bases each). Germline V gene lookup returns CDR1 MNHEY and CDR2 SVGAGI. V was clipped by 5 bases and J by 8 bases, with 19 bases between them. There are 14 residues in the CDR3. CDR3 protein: CASSLTSTGTKQYF. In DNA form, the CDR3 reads TGTGCCAGCAGTCTTACCTCGACAGGGACTAAGCAGTACTTC.

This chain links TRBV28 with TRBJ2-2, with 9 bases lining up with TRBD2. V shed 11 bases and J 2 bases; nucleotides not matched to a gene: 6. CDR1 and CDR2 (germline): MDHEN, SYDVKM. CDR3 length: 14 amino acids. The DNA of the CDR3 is TGTGCCGGAAGGACTAGCGTAAACACCGGGGAGCTGTTTTTT. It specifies CAGRTSVNTGELFF.

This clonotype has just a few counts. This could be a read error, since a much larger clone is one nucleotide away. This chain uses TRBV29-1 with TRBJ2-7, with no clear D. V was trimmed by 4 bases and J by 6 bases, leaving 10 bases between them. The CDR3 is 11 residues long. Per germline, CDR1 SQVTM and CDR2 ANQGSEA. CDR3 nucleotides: TGCAGCGTTGCCTGGATCGGCGAGCAGTACTTC. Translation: CSVAWIGEQYF.

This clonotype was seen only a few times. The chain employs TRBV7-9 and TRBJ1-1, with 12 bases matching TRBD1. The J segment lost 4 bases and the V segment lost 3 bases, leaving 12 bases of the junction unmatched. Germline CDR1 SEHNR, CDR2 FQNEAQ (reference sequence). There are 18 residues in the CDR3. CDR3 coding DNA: TGTGCCAGCAGCTTGGGTCGGGACAGGGGGCCGGTAGGCACTGAAGCTTTCTTT. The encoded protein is CASSLGRDRGPVGTEAFF.

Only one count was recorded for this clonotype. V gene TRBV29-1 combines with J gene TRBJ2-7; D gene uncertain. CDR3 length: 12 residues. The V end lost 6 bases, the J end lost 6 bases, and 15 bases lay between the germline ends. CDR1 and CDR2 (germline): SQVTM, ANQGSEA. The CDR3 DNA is TGCAGCGTCCTAAAGGATGGTGGCGAGCAGTACTTC. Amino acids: CSVLKDGGEQYF.

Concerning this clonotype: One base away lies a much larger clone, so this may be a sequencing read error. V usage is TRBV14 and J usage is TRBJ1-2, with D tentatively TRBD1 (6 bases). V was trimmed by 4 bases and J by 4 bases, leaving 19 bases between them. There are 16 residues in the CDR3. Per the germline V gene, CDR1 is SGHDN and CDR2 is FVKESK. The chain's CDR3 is CASSREGGMWSYGYTF. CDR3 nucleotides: TGTGCCAGCAGCCGAGAAGGGGGTATGTGGAGCTATGGCTACACCTTC. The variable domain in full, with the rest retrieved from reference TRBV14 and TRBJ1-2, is EAGVTQFPSHSVIEKGQTVTLRCDPISGHDNLYWYRRVMGKEIKFLLHFVKESKQDESGMPNNRFLAERTGGTYSTLKVQPAELEDSGVYFCASSREGGMWSYGYTFGSGTRLTVV.

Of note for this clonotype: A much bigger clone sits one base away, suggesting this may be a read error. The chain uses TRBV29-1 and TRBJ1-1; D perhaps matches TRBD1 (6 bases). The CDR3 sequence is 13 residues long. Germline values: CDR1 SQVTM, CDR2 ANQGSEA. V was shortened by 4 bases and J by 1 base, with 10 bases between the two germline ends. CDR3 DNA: TGCAGCGTTGTATTACAGGGGAACACTGAAGCTTTCTTT. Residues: CSVVLQGNTEAFF.

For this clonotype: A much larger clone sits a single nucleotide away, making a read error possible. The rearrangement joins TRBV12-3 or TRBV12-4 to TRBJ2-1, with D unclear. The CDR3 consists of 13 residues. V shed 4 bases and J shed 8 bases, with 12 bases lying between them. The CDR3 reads CASSSAVTDEQFF. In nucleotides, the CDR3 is TGTGCCAGCAGTTCCGCCGTGACGGATGAGCAGTTCTTC.

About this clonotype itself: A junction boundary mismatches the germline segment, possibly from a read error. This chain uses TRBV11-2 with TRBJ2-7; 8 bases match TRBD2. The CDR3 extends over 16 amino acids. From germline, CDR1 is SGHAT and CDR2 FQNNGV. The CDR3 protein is CASSYGGRTSRSEQYF. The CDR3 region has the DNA TGTGCCAGCAGTTACGGCGGGAGGACCTCGAGAAGCGAGCAATACTTC.

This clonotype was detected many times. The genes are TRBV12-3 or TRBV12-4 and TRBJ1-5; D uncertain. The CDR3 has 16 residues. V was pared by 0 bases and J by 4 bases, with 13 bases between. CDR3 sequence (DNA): TGTGCCAGCAGTTTAGCGGCGCCGTCCTTAAATCAGCCCCAGCATTTT. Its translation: CASSLAAPSLNQPQHF.

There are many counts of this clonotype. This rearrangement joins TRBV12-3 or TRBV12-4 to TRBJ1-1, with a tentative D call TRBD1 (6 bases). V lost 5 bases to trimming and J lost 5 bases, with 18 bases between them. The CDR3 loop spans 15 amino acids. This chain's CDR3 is CASSRIRGSRTEAFF. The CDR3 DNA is TGTGCCAGCAGTCGAATCAGGGGTAGTAGGACTGAAGCTTTCTTT.

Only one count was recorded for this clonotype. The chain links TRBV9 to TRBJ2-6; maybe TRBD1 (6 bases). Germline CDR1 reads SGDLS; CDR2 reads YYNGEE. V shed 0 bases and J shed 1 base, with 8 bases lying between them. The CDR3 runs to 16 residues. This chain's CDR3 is CASSVEGQSGANVLTF. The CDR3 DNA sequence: TGTGCCAGCAGCGTAGAGGGACAATCTGGGGCCAACGTCCTGACTTTC. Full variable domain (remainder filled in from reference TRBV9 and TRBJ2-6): DSGVTQTPKHLITATGQRVTLRCSPRSGDLSVYWYQQSLDQGLQFLIQYYNGEERAKGNILERFSAQQFPDLHSELNLSSLELGDSALYFCASSVEGQSGANVLTFGAGSRLTVL.

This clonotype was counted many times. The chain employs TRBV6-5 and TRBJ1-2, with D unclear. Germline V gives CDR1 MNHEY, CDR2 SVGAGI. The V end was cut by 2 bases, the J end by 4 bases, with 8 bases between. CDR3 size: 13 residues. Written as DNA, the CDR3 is TGTGCCAGCAGTTACAGGGCTGGCTATGGCTACACCTTC. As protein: CASSYRAGYGYTF.

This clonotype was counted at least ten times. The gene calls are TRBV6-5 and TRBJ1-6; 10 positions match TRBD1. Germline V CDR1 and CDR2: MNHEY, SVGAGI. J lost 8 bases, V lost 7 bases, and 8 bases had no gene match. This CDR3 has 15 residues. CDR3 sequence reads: CASTSRGQGDSPLHF. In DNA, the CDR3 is TGTGCCAGCACCTCGCGTGGACAGGGGGATTCACCCCTCCACTTT.

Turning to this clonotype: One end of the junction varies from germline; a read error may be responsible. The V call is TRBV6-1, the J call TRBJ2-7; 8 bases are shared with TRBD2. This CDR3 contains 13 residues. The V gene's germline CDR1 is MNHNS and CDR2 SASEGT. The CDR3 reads CANSDAGGYEQYF. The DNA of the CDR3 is TGTGCCAACAGTGATGCGGGGGGCTACGAGCAGTACTTC.

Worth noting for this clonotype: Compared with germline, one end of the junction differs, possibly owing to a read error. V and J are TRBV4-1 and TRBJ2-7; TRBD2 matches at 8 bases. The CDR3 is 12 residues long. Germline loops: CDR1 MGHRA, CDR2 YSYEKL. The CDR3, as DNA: TGCGCCTGCAGCCAAGCGGGGGACAAGTGGTACTTC. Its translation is CACSQAGDKWYF.

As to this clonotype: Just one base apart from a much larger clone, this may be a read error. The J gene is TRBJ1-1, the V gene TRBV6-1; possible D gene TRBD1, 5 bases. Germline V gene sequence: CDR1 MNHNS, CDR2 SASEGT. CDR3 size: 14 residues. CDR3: CANSEWTGDTEAFF. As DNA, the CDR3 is TGTGCCAACAGTGAATGGACGGGGGACACTGAAGCTTTCTTT.

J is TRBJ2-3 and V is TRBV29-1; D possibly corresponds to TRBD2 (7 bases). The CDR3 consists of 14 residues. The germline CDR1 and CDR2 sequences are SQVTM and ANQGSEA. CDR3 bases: TGCAGTGCCCACCCCGGGGGGCGCGTAGATACGCAGTATTTT. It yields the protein CSAHPGGRVDTQYF.